This T cell receptor (beta chain) was observed in a study of identifying expanded T cells in peripheral blood. The CDR3 contains 11 residues. V was trimmed by 7 bases and J by 4 bases, leaving 10 bases between them. Germline-derived CDR1 and CDR2 are SQVTM and ANQGSEA. Study-wide results and caveats: About 1.3 clones differed between technical replicates, versus approximately 17 and 20 over time.

Details on this clone: No antigen is known for it.

Healthy donors had no documented immune events, such as infections, while sampled. Measured with immunoSEQ multiplex PCR; TCRdb has only the in-frame clones, and not every one. The repertoire holds around 100,000 clones, 88% seen once, with about 5.5% in the top ten. The genes are TRBV29-1 and TRBJ2-5, with no clear D. This receptor was taken from a person aged 18 to 69 in good health. Material for sequencing was blood. CDR3 protein: CSARPGETQYF. DNA of the CDR3: TGCAGCGCCCGCCCCGGAGAGACCCAGTACTTC.